This TCR beta chain was profiled in a study of blood T cell repertoires in COVID-19. Study context: COVID-19 samples from acute and convalescent phases originated in the United States, Italy and Spain. From T cells, B-cell-depleted T cells, or PBMCs came the material, which was cDNA or gDNA.

Produced via immunoSEQ multiplex PCR; TCRdb's table is partial and in-frame only. Seen here are 200,000 or so clones, 84% observed once, and the top ten hold approximately 5.1%. The J segment lost 1 base and the V segment lost 11 bases, leaving 9 bases of the junction unmatched. This CDR3 is built from 14 residues. Looked up from germline, CDR1 is ENHRY and CDR2 is SYGVKD. The chain uses TRBV10-3 and TRBJ2-3; TRBD2 matches 7 bases. The receptor was derived from a woman in her 70s with active or convalescent COVID-19. The source material was peripheral blood. The CDR3 DNA is TGTGCCTTACGAGAGGGAGGGGGCACAGATACGCAGTATTTT. Protein: CALREGGGTDTQYF.